Shown below are 20 T cell receptor beta chains from a single sample sequenced in a study of blood T cells in healthy people across ages. Using a J-beta primer mix together with a sample-barcoded 5' primer, a second PCR was run for about 6 to 11 cycles. TCRdb independently ran MiXCR on the 5' RACE reads; one entry per CDR3 protein. The sample consists of 1 million or so distinct CDR3 sequences, about 23% of them appearing once. This sample was shared with a second study, whose subject was T cells of mothers and their children.

Input material: blood. The source is a girl aged 2 to 9 in good health.

V and J are TRBV5-6 and TRBJ2-3; D is perhaps TRBD1 (5 bases). The CDR3 loop spans 13 amino acids. V lost 0 bases, J lost 8 bases, and 10 bases lay in between. Germline V lookup: CDR1 SGHDT, CDR2 YYEEEE. The DNA for the CDR3 is TGTGCCAGCAGCTTGGCGGCAGGGTCTACGCAGTATTTT. Its protein product is CASSLAAGSTQYF.

This clonotype was seen more than once but under ten times. One end of the junction is discordant with germline, which a read error may explain. This chain connects TRBV7-9 to TRBJ2-5, with D possibly matching TRBD2 (6 bases). The J call may be incorrect, as the DNA end agrees better with TRBJ2-1. The CDR3 contains 15 residues. Germline CDR1 reads SEHNR; CDR2 reads FQNEAQ (reference sequence). The CDR3 loop is CASGPTSGGYNGQFF. For the CDR3, the DNA is TGTGCCAGCGGCCCGACTAGTGGAGGCTACAATGGGCAGTTCTTC.

The chain combines TRBV29-1 with TRBJ2-7; 9 bases are shared with TRBD1. Unmatched junction bases numbered 5, after V lost 7 bases and J lost 4 bases. This CDR3 region has 12 residues. Looked up from germline, CDR1 is SQVTM and CDR2 is ANQGSEA. The chain's CDR3 is CSGQGDEYEQYF. CDR3 nucleotide sequence: TGCAGCGGACAGGGGGATGAGTACGAGCAGTACTTC.

Concerning this clonotype itself: A read error may produce the germline difference seen at one junction end. The rearrangement joins TRBV5-1 to TRBJ1-4; D remains unclear. From germline, CDR1 is SGHRS and CDR2 YFSETQ. The CDR3 length is 14 residues. The CDR3 DNA follows: TGCGTCAGCAGCTTGGACCATGGAAATGAAAAACTGTTTTTT. Protein sequence: CVSSLDHGNEKLFF.

V usage is TRBV2 and J usage is TRBJ2-5; D remains ambiguous. CDR1 is SNHLY, CDR2 FYNNEI, per germline. Trimming pared 8 bases from V and 2 bases from J, leaving 12 bases between. The CDR3 loop spans 13 amino acids. In DNA, the CDR3 is TGTGCCAGCGTGATTAGGGTACAAGAGACCCAGTACTTC. As protein: CASVIRVQETQYF.

This clonotype was picked up a small number of times. V usage is TRBV7-9 and J usage is TRBJ2-2; D possibly uses TRBD1 or TRBD2 (5 bases each). Germline V CDR1 and CDR2: SEHNR, FQNEAQ (reference sequence). The V end was cut by 2 bases, the J end by 3 bases, with 10 bases between. CDR3 length: 15 amino acids. CDR3 amino acids: CASSLTGTDTGELFF. The CDR3, as DNA: TGTGCCAGCAGCTTAACGGGGACGGACACCGGGGAGCTGTTTTTT.

This clonotype was recorded many times. J is TRBJ2-3 and V is TRBV7-2; D is unclear. V was shortened by 4 bases and J by 0 bases, with 2 bases between the two germline ends. This CDR3 is built from 12 residues. Germline V gives CDR1 SGHTA, CDR2 FQGNSA. DNA of the CDR3: TGTGCCAGCAGCTGGAGCACAGATACGCAGTATTTT. It translates to CASSWSTDTQYF.

A note on this clonotype: One junction end does not reproduce the germline sequence, and a read error may be involved. The chain recombines TRBV20-1 with TRBJ2-3; 11 nucleotides match TRBD2. CDR3 length: 18 amino acids. Germline V gives CDR1 DFQATT, CDR2 SNEGSKA (reference sequence). CDR3 coding DNA: TGCAGTACTAGTGCCCTAGCGGGGGGTAGAACTAGCACAGATACGCAGTATTTT. Protein sequence: CSTSALAGGRTSTDTQYF.

This clonotype turned up a few times. The chain has TRBV7-9 and TRBJ2-1; possible D gene TRBD1, 5 bases. The CDR3 is made up of 10 amino acids. V was shortened by 5 bases and J by 12 bases, with 8 bases between the two germline ends. Germline V CDR1 and CDR2: SEHNR, FQNEAQ (reference sequence). CDR3 nucleotides: TGTGCCAGCAGCGCGGACATGCAGTTCTTC. Encoded protein: CASSADMQFF.

V is TRBV5-5 and J is TRBJ2-2; TRBD2 agrees at 8 bases. The junction had 3 bases not matched to a gene; V was cut back by 2 bases and J by 0 bases. Germline-derived CDR1 and CDR2 are SGHKS and YYEKEE (reference sequence). The CDR3 runs 16 residues. CDR3 DNA: TGTGCCAGCAGCTTACGACTAGCGCCGAACACCGGGGAGCTGTTTTTT. Translating it yields CASSLRLAPNTGELFF.

This chain uses TRBV4-1 with TRBJ2-7; 10 bases are shared with TRBD1. CDR1 is MGHRA, CDR2 YSYEKL, per germline. The CDR3 contains 15 residues. V shed 5 bases, J shed 2 bases, and the junction held 6 bases outside the gene matches. The CDR3 DNA is TGCGCCAGCAGCGTCCCCGGGACAGGGGCCTACGAGCAGTACTTC. It encodes CASSVPGTGAYEQYF.

The chain is built from TRBV29-1 and TRBJ1-1; D perhaps matches TRBD1 (5 bases). This CDR3 contains 13 residues. Trimming shortened V by 3 bases and J by 5 bases, and 13 bases separated the two germline ends. Germline V gene lookup returns CDR1 SQVTM and CDR2 ANQGSEA. CDR3 coding DNA: TGCAGCGTTGACGATGGGGGGTATACTGAAGCTTTCTTT. Its translation is CSVDDGGYTEAFF.

The chain combines TRBV5-6 with TRBJ1-4, with D uncertain. Trimming pared 0 bases from V and 7 bases from J, leaving 19 bases between. Germline CDR1 is SGHDT and CDR2 is YYEEEE. This CDR3 spans 17 amino acids. The CDR3 spells CASSLEGSRRAGEKLFF. CDR3 sequence (DNA): TGTGCCAGCAGCTTGGAAGGTTCCCGGCGAGCGGGTGAAAAACTGTTTTTT.

Points on this clonotype: The junction differs from germline at one of its ends, possibly a read error. V usage is TRBV5-1 and J usage is TRBJ2-1; D may correspond to TRBD1 or TRBD2 (5 bases each). The CDR3 runs to 15 residues. CDR1 and CDR2 (germline): SGHRS, YFSETQ. The CDR3 bases are TGCGCCAGCAGCTTAAGGGGACGCGGGCTTAATGAGCAGTTTTTC. This gives the protein CASSLRGRGLNEQFF.

The chain employs TRBV20-1 and TRBJ1-4, with unresolved D. Germline V gives CDR1 DFQATT, CDR2 SNEGSKA (reference sequence). Trimming cost V 3 bases and J 0 bases, with 8 bases left between them. The CDR3 totals 14 residues. The CDR3 sequence is CSASSLPTNEKLFF. As DNA, the CDR3 is TGCAGTGCTAGTTCCCTCCCAACTAATGAAAAACTGTTTTTT.

This clonotype occurred a few times. The V gene is TRBV28, the J gene TRBJ1-4; possible D gene TRBD1, 5 bases. The CDR3 loop spans 14 amino acids. V was shortened by 6 bases and J by 4 bases, with 12 bases between the two germline ends. Germline CDR1 and CDR2: MDHEN and SYDVKM. The CDR3, as DNA: TGTGCCAGCAGCATGGACAAGAGTAATGAAAAACTGTTTTTT. Encoded protein: CASSMDKSNEKLFF.

The chain couples TRBV28 to TRBJ2-1; TRBD2 matches 10 bases. Germline lookup yields CDR1 MDHEN and CDR2 SYDVKM. V was pared by 3 bases and J by 4 bases, with 9 bases of the junction left unmatched. CDR3 length: 17 amino acids. CDR3 protein: CASSFSRAGGPYNEQFF. The CDR3, as DNA: TGTGCCAGCAGTTTCTCTCGAGCGGGAGGGCCGTACAATGAGCAGTTCTTC. The whole variable domain, remainder taken from reference TRBV28 and TRBJ2-1, is DVKVTQSSRYLVKRTGEKVFLECVQDMDHENMFWYRQDPGLGLRLIYFSYDVKMKEKGDIPEGYSVSREKKERFSLILESASTNQTSMYLCASSFSRAGGPYNEQFFGPGTRLTVL.

This clonotype appeared a few times. The genes are TRBV5-1 and TRBJ2-1, with 8 bases identical to TRBD2. Germline V lookup: CDR1 SGHRS, CDR2 YFSETQ. The CDR3 is 16 residues long. The J segment lost 1 base and the V segment lost 4 bases, leaving 7 bases of the junction unmatched. This CDR3 is CASSGSGSLSYNEQFF. CDR3 DNA sequence: TGCGCCAGCAGCGGAAGCGGGAGTCTTTCCTACAATGAGCAGTTCTTC.

This clonotype was recorded a few times. The genes are TRBV6-2 or TRBV6-3 and TRBJ2-7; TRBD1 aligns across 9 bases. The closer fit of TRBJ2-1 to the DNA end suggests the J call may be wrong. This CDR3 region has 15 residues. Germline-derived CDR1 and CDR2 are MNHEY and SVGEGT. DNA for the CDR3: TGTGCCAGCAGGCCACCCGGGACAGGGTGGTATGAGCAGTTCTTC. Translation gives CASRPPGTGWYEQFF.

CDR3 coding DNA: TGTGCCAGCAGCCAAGATAAGGAGGAGACCCAGTACTTC. Its protein product is CASSQDKEETQYF. V and J are TRBV4-2 and TRBJ2-5; D is unclear. Trimming pared 0 bases from V and 5 bases from J, leaving 7 bases between. Germline CDR1 LGHNA, CDR2 YNFKEQ. This CDR3 contains 13 residues.